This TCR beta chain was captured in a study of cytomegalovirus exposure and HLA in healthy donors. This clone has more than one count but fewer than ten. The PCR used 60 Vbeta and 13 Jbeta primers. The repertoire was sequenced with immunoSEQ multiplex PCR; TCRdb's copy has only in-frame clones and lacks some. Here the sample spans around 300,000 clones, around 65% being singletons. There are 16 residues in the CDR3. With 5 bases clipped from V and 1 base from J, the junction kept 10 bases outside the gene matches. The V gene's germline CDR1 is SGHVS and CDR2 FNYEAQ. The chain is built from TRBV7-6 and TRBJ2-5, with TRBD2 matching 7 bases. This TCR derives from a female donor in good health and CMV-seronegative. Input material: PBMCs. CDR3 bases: TGTGCCAGCAGCCCTAATGGGCTAGCGGTCCAAGAGACCCAGTACTTC. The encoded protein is CASSPNGLAVQETQYF. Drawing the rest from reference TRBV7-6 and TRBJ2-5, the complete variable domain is GAGVSQSPRYKVTKRGQDVALRCDPISGHVSLYWYRQALGQGPEFLTYFNYEAQQDKSGLPNDRFSAERPEGSISTLTIQRTEQRDSAMYRCASSPNGLAVQETQYFGPGTRLLVL.